This TCR beta chain was captured in a study of control samples from healthy donors and cancer patients. V was cut by 0 bases and J by 7 bases, with 9 bases left in between. Germline V CDR1 and CDR2: SGHVS, FNYEAQ. The length of the CDR3 is 13 residues. TCRdb's copy holds only in-frame clones and misses some; the assay was immunoSEQ multiplex PCR. This table has under 140,000 clones, around nine tenths appearing once. The sequence came from an older woman with lung cancer. The chain links TRBV7-6 to TRBJ1-2; D is unresolved. Sequenced material: PBMCs. In DNA form, the CDR3 reads TGTGCCAGCAGCTTAGCGGCCTTAGGTGGCTACACCTTC. It specifies CASSLAALGGYTF.